The entry below gives a single T cell receptor (beta chain) sequence along with its context. This sample stems from a study of blood T cell repertoires in COVID-19. Overall study context: The samples span acute and convalescent COVID-19 from the United States, Italy and Spain.

Profiled with immunoSEQ multiplex PCR; TCRdb holds only in-frame clones, not every one. The repertoire holds some 410,000 clones, with roughly 90% as singletons. Germline CDR1 MNHEY, CDR2 SVGAGI. V was shortened by 7 bases and J by 5 bases, with 18 bases between the two germline ends. CDR3 size: 14 residues. Enrollees, roughly 18 to 90 years old, lived in approximately 25 US areas. The sample comprised PBMCs or T cells enriched from blood (not recorded which). This chain connects TRBV6-5 to TRBJ2-7; D might be TRBD2 (6 bases). This receptor was taken from a woman in her twenties or thirties with acute COVID-19. The CDR3 DNA reads as TGTGCCAGCAAGAACGGGGGAGGCGGTCACGAGCAGTACTTC. This translates into CASKNGGGGHEQYF.